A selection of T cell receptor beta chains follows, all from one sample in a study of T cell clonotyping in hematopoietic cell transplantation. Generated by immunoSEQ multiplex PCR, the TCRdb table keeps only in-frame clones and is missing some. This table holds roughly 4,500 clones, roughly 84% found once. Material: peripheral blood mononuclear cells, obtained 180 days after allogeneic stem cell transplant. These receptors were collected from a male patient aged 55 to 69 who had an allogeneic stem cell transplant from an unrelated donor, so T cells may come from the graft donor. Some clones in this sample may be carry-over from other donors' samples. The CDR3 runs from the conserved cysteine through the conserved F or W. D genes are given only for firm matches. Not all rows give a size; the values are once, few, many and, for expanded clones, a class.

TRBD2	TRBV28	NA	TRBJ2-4	CASRLTSGSLDIQYF	TGTGCCAGCAGGCTTACTAGCGGGAGTTTGGACATTCAGTACTTC
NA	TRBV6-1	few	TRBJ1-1	CASSQRAFRAFF	TGTGCCAGCAGTCAAAGGGCGTTTCGGGCTTTCTTT
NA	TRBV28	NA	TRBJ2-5	CASSLLGDGQETQYF	TGTGCCAGCAGTTTATTGGGGGACGGCCAGGAGACCCAGTACTTC
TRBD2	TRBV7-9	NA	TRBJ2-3	CASSPGLETRADTQYF	TGTGCCAGCAGCCCGGGACTAGAGACCAGGGCAGATACGCAGTATTTT
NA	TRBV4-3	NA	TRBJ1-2	CASSPMTGTNYGYTF	TGCGCCAGCAGCCCTATGACAGGAACTAACTATGGCTACACCTTC
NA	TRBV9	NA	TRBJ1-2	CASGQSYTF	TGTGCCAGCGGACAGAGCTACACCTTC
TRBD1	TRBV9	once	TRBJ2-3	CASSWTGTGDPDTQYF	TGTGCCAGCAGCTGGACCGGGACAGGGGACCCAGATACGCAGTATTTT
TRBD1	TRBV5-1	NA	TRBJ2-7	CASSSGQGTYEQYF	TGCGCCAGCAGCTCAGGACAGGGTACTTACGAGCAGTATTTC
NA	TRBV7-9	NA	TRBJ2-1	CASSRLHNEQFF	TGTGCCAGCAGCCGACTCCACAATGAGCAGTTCTTC
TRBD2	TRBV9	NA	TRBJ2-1	CASSASTSVPYNEQFF	TGTGCCAGCAGCGCTTCAACTAGCGTCCCCTACAATGAGCAGTTCTTC
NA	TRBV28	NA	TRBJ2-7	CASSLGIGYEQYF	TGTGCCAGCAGTTTGGGGATCGGCTACGAGCAGTACTTC
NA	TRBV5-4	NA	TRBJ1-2	CASSVTVYGYTF	TGTGCCAGCAGCGTAACAGTCTATGGCTACACCTTC
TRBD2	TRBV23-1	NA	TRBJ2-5	CASSPCGTSGPLVTQYF	TGCGCCAGCAGTCCGTGCGGAACTAGCGGTCCACTTGTAACCCAGTACTTC